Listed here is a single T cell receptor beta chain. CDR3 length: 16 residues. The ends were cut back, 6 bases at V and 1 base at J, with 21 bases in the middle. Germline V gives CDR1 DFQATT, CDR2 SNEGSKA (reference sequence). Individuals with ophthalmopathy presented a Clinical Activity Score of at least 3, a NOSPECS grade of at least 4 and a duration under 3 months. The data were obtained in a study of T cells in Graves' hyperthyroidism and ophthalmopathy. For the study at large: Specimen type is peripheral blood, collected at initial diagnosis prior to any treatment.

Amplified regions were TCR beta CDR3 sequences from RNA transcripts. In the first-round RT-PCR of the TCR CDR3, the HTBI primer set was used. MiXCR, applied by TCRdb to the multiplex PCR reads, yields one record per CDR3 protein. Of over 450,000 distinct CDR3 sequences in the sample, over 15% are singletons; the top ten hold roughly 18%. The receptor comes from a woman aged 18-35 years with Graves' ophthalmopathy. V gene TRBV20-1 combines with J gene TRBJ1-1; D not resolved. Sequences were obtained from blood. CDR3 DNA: TGCAGTGCCATCAGTGAGTCCGGGGTGGGGAACACTGAAGCTTTCTTT. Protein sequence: CSAISESGVGNTEAFF.